This entry lists 6 T cell receptor beta chains sequenced from one sample in a study of T cell repertoires in cytomegalovirus infection. TCRdb analysed the reads with MiXCR anew, one entry per CDR3 protein. The profile shows around 230,000 distinct CDR3 sequences, 35% to 40% of them singletons. Their recognized antigens are unknown. The sample was CD8+ T cells from cultured PBMCs, taken from culture after CMV antigen stimulation. The receptors were gathered from a human donor in good health (CMV status not recorded). Some clones in this sample may be carry-over from other donors' samples.

This clonotype occurred a few times. The rearrangement links TRBV9 to TRBJ1-3; D remains ambiguous. Per germline, CDR1 SGDLS and CDR2 YYNGEE. The CDR3 runs to 15 residues. V lost 0 bases to trimming and J lost 0 bases, with 7 bases between them. CDR3 nucleotide sequence: TGTGCCAGCAGCGTAGAGGCAGCCTCTGGAAACACCATATATTTT. This encodes CASSVEAASGNTIYF.

The chain is built from TRBV12-5 and TRBJ1-2, with no clear D. The germline V gene encodes CDR1 LGHNT and CDR2 FRNRAP. Between the trimmed V and J ends, which lost 2 bases and 6 bases, there was a span of 10 bases. The CDR3 loop spans 13 amino acids. CDR3 sequence reads: CASGLTVLDGYTF. The CDR3 nucleotides read TGTGCTAGTGGTTTGACTGTCTTGGATGGCTACACCTTC.

The chain is built from TRBV7-9 and TRBJ2-3, with D maybe TRBD1 (6 bases). The CDR3 sequence is 15 residues long. The V end lost 7 bases, the J end lost 6 bases, and 20 bases lay between the germline ends. From germline, CDR1 is SEHNR and CDR2 FQNEAQ (reference sequence). The CDR3 loop reads CASIPTSFDRDTQYF. In nucleotides, the CDR3 is TGTGCCAGCATTCCAACCTCGTTCGACAGGGATACGCAGTATTTT. The full variable domain, with the rest looked up from reference TRBV7-9 and TRBJ2-3, is DTGVSQNPRHKITKRGQNVTFRCDPISEHNRLYWYRQTLGQGPEFLTYFQNEAQLEKSRLLSDRFSAERPKGSFSTLEIQRTEQGDSAMYLCASIPTSFDRDTQYFGPGTRLTVL.

The V and J genes are TRBV7-9 and TRBJ2-2; D not certain. The CDR3 length is 13 residues. Per germline, CDR1 SEHNR and CDR2 FQNEAQ (reference sequence). V lost 5 bases and J lost 12, with 16 bases in between. The CDR3 coding sequence is TGTGCCAGCAGCCCCCAGCAGAAGGTGAAGCTGTTTTTT. Protein sequence: CASSPQQKVKLFF.

The rearrangement uses TRBV7-2 and TRBJ2-3; TRBD2 might be the D (6 bases). Germline CDR1 is SGHTA and CDR2 is FQGNSA. The CDR3 is 17 residues long. The ends were cut back, 5 bases at V and 4 bases at J, with 22 bases in the middle. The CDR3 loop reads CASSPPPGEVEADTQYF. Written as DNA, the CDR3 is TGTGCCAGCAGCCCCCCCCCCGGGGAGGTAGAGGCAGATACGCAGTATTTT.

This chain links TRBV27 with TRBJ1-1; unclear D gene. There are 14 residues in the CDR3. The germline V gene encodes CDR1 MNHEY and CDR2 SMNVEV (reference sequence). CDR3 residues: CAPWRERRHTEAFF. In nucleotides, the CDR3 is TGTGCACCGTGGAGGGAAAGGAGGCACACTGAAGCTTTCTTT.